This is a list of T cell receptor beta chains from one sample in a study of blood T cell repertoires in COVID-19. Data came from immunoSEQ multiplex PCR; TCRdb stores just in-frame clones and leaves some out. The sample records 25,000 to 30,000 clones, over 75% being singletons. The sequenced material came from peripheral blood. Receptors were obtained from a human donor in a cohort sampled during active COVID-19. The donor label of this sample is uncertain. Both conserved end residues are part of each CDR3. The order of the fields is D gene, V gene, J gene, CDR3 length, clone size, CDR3 protein, CDR3 DNA. A D gene is named only where the DNA matches it firmly. The listing skips clone size in some rows; elsewhere it reads once, few, many or a size class.

d_gene: .
v_gene: TRBV6-2/TRBV6-3
j_gene: TRBJ1-5
len: 15
abundance: .
CDR3aa: CASSPTGVSNQPQHF
CDR3nt: TGTGCCAGCAGTCCGACAGGAGTTAGCAATCAGCCCCAGCATTTT

d_gene: TRBD2
v_gene: TRBV7-2
j_gene: TRBJ2-7
len: 13
abundance: .
CDR3aa: CASGAERGGLGYF
CDR3nt: TGTGCCAGCGGGGCCGAGCGGGGGGGCCTTGGGTACTTC

d_gene: .
v_gene: TRBV5-1
j_gene: TRBJ1-6
len: 13
abundance: .
CDR3aa: CASSKGWNSPLHF
CDR3nt: TGCGCCAGCAGCAAGGGGTGGAATTCACCCCTCCACTTT

d_gene: TRBD2
v_gene: TRBV4-2
j_gene: TRBJ2-7
len: 18
abundance: .
CDR3aa: CASSQDSVERGGLYEQYF
CDR3nt: TGTGCCAGCAGCCAAGATAGCGTAGAGCGGGGGGGCTTGTACGAGCAGTACTTC

d_gene: .
v_gene: TRBV11-2
j_gene: TRBJ2-2
len: 15
abundance: once
CDR3aa: CASSLDPSSAGELFF
CDR3nt: TGTGCCAGCAGCTTAGATCCTAGCAGTGCCGGGGAGCTGTTTTTT

d_gene: TRBD1
v_gene: TRBV5-1
j_gene: TRBJ1-2
len: 14
abundance: .
CDR3aa: CASSGGQGYYGYTF
CDR3nt: TGCGCCAGCAGCGGCGGACAGGGCTACTATGGCTACACCTTC

d_gene: TRBD2
v_gene: TRBV7-9
j_gene: TRBJ2-2
len: 16
abundance: .
CDR3aa: CASSLGSGGPTGELFF
CDR3nt: TGTGCCAGCAGCTTAGGAAGCGGGGGCCCCACCGGGGAGCTGTTTTTT

d_gene: TRBD1
v_gene: TRBV7-3
j_gene: TRBJ1-1
len: 14
abundance: .
CDR3aa: CASASGTGHTEAFF
CDR3nt: TGTGCCAGCGCTTCCGGGACAGGACACACTGAAGCTTTCTTT

d_gene: TRBD1
v_gene: TRBV11-3
j_gene: TRBJ2-1
len: 14
abundance: .
CDR3aa: CASSLGQVNNEQFF
CDR3nt: TGTGCCAGCAGCCTTGGACAGGTAAACAATGAGCAGTTCTTC

d_gene: TRBD2
v_gene: TRBV5-1
j_gene: TRBJ2-2
len: 18
abundance: .
CDR3aa: CASSFPSGGLRVTGELFF
CDR3nt: TGCGCCAGCAGCTTCCCTAGCGGGGGGCTCAGGGTAACCGGGGAGCTGTTTTTT

d_gene: TRBD1
v_gene: TRBV7-9
j_gene: TRBJ1-5
len: 16
abundance: once
CDR3aa: CASSHGGTGINQPQHF
CDR3nt: TGTGCCAGCAGCCATGGCGGGACAGGGATCAATCAGCCCCAGCATTTT

d_gene: .
v_gene: TRBV7-9
j_gene: TRBJ1-3
len: 16
abundance: .
CDR3aa: CASSNRDTFSGNTIYF
CDR3nt: TGTGCCAGCAGTAACCGGGACACCTTCTCTGGAAACACCATATATTTT

d_gene: .
v_gene: TRBV6-5
j_gene: TRBJ1-1
len: 13
abundance: .
CDR3aa: CASSYGEGTEAFF
CDR3nt: TGTGCCAGCAGTTACGGGGAGGGCACTGAAGCTTTCTTT

d_gene: .
v_gene: TRBV9
j_gene: TRBJ2-2
len: 14
abundance: once
CDR3aa: CASSFSGNTGELFF
CDR3nt: TGTGCCAGCAGCTTTAGCGGAAACACCGGGGAGCTGTTTTTT

d_gene: TRBD1
v_gene: TRBV19
j_gene: TRBJ2-2
len: 15
abundance: .
CDR3aa: CASSIAGQGPGELFF
CDR3nt: TGTGCCAGTAGTATAGCCGGACAGGGGCCCGGGGAGCTGTTTTTT